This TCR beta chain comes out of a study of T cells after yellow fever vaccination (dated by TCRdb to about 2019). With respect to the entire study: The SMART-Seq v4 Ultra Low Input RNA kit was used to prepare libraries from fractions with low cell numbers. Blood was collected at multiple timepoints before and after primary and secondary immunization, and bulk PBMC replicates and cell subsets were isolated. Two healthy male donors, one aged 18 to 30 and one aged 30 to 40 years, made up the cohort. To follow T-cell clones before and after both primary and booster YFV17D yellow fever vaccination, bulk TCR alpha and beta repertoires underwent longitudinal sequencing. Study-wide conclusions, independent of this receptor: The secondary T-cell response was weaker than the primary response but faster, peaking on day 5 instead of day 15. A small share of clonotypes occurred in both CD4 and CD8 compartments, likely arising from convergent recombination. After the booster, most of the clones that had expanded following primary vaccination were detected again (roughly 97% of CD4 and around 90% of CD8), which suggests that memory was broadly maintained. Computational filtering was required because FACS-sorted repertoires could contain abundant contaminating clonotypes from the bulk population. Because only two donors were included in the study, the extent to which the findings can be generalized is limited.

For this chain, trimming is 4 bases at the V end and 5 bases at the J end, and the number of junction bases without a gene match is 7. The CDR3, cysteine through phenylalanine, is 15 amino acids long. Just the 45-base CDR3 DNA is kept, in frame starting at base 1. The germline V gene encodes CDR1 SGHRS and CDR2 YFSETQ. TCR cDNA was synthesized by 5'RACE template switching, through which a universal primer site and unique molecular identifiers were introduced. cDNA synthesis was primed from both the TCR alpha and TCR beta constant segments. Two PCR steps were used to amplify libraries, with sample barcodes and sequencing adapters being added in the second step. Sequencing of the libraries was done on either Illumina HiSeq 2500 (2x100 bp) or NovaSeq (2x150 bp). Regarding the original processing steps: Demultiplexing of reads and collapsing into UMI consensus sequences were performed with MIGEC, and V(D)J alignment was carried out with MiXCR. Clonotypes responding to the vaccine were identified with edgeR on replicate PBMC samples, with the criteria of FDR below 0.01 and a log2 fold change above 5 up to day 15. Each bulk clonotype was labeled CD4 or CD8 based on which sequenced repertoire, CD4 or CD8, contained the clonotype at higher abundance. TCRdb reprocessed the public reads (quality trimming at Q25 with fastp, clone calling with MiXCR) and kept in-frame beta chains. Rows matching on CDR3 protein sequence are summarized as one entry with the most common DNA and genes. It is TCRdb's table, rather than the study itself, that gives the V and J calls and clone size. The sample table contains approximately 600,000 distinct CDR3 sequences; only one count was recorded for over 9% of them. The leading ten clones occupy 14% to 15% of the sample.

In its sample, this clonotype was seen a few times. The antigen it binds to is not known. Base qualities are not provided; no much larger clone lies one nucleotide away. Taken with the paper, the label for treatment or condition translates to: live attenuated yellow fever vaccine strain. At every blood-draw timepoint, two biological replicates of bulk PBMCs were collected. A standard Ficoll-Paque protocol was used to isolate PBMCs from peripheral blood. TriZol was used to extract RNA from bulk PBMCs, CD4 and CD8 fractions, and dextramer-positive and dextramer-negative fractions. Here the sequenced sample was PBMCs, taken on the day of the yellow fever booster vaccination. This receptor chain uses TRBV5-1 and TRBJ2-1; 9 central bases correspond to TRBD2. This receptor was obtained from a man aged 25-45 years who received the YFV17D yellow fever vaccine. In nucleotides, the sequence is TGCGCCAGCAGCCCCCTTTTAGCGGGGGACAATGAGCAGTTCTTC. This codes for CASSPLLAGDNEQFF.